This TCR beta chain derives from a study of cytomegalovirus exposure and HLA in healthy donors. Study as a whole: Most donors, around 81% of around 400 genotyped, fell in the Caucasian-associated ancestry cluster.

With 60 Vbeta and 13 Jbeta primers, the PCR was carried out. Generated by immunoSEQ multiplex PCR, the TCRdb table keeps only in-frame clones and is missing some. The sample has more than 130,000 clones, roughly 80% seen once. Study-level points and caveats: An Asian-associated ancestry cluster reportedly showed fewer N-insertions than the approximately 700-donor mean in a later analysis.

The CDR3 length is 15 residues. Trimming removed 4 bases at V and 2 bases at J, with 15 bases between. In germline, CDR1 is SGHRS, CDR2 YFSETQ. This clone was seen a single time. As yet, its antigen is unknown. The receptor was isolated from a man aged 40-49 years in good health and CMV-seropositive. Sequencing was done on a sample of PBMCs. This chain connects TRBV5-1 to TRBJ1-2; D ambiguous. Here the CDR3 DNA reads TGCGCCAGCAGCCAATTTTCTGGCGGGAACTATGGCTACACCTTC. Protein product: CASSQFSGGNYGYTF.